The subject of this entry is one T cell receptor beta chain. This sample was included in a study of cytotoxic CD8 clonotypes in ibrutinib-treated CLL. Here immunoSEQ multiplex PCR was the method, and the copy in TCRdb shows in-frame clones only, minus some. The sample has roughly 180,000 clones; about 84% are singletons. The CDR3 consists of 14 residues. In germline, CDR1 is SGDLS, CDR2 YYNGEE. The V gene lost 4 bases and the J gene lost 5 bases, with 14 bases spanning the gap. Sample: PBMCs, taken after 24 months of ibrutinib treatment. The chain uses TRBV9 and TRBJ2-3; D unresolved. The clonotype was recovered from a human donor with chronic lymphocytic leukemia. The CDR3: CASSPGALGDTQYF. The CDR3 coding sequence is TGTGCCAGCAGCCCCGGCGCGCTAGGAGATACGCAGTATTTT.